The clone carrying this T cell receptor (beta chain) was observed many times. No antigen is known for it. These data originate in a study of blood T cells in healthy people across ages. Background on the study: Through template switching, about one barcoded beta molecule was captured per two T cells, as measured in model experiments.

Primers used in a second PCR of about 7 to 12 cycles were a sample-barcoded 5' primer and a J-beta primer mix. Using its own MiXCR run on the 5' RACE reads, TCRdb lists one record per CDR3 protein. The sample shows about 780,000 distinct CDR3 sequences, 35% to 60% of them seen only once. The CDR3 consists of 15 residues. CDR1 is SGHKS and CDR2 is YYEKEE in the germline V gene (reference sequence). Trimming shortened V by 0 bases and J by 2 bases, and 12 bases separated the two germline ends. Study-wide results and caveats: Roughly linear declines in TCR beta diversity per million T cells occurred with age. Unknown donor CMV status possibly confounded expanded clonotype changes.

The sequenced sample was blood. The chain links TRBV5-5 to TRBJ2-7; D ambiguous. The sequence was collected from an older man in good health. The CDR3 coding sequence is TGTGCCAGCAGCTTGGTAGCTTGGGATCCCTACGAGCAGTACTTC. Protein product: CASSLVAWDPYEQYF.